This record concerns one T cell receptor (beta chain) sequence. The specificity of this receptor is unknown. Within one base of it there is no much larger clone, and no base qualities were kept. Each collaborating institution followed its own protocols to collect whole blood in K2EDTA tubes. For TCRbeta analysis, collaborators shipped samples in one of three forms: frozen whole blood, isolated PBMCs, or DNA extracted from either of those sample types. The data derive from a study of blood T cell repertoires in COVID-19 (dated by TCRdb to 2018 to 2020). Study-wide context: The collaborator samples originated in the United States, Italy and Spain and spanned the acute and convalescent phases of COVID-19. Subjects who had been exposed to COVID-19, were actively infected with it, or had recovered from it provided the deeply sampled blood TCRbeta repertoires that made up the dataset. The samples were drawn from two sources: the first 160 participants of the ongoing ImmuneRACE study, and fewer than 1,500 subjects contributed by 6 global collaborators. A freely available public database, intended as a resource for researchers studying the immune response to SARS-CoV-2, is where the repertoires were released. Where available, HLA class I and class II types were obtained from metadata supplied by the sample provider rather than from assay-based typing. Nearly every sample came with metadata listing a de-identified subject ID, COVID-19 status, age in years and sex. The prospective study material was composed of cDNA or gDNA derived from T cells, B-cell-depleted T cells, or PBMCs. Broader findings and caveats from the paper: Clinical and demographic metadata were provided uncurated, with the amount varying by source and participant.

The immunoSEQ Assay, a bias-controlled multiplex PCR, was used to amplify TCRbeta CDR3 regions from genomic DNA. The authors' analysis ran thus. Within the assay, amplification of reference gene primers was used to estimate how many nucleated cells each sample contained. To quantify the absolute abundance of each unique TCRbeta CDR3 rearrangement, sequence reads were collapsed and filtered. Productive Simpson clonality was computed per sample as the square root of Simpson's diversity index over productive rearrangements. TCRdb stores this immuneACCESS table with in-frame sequences only. Part of the clones is absent; in the studies checked, under half of the shortfall reflects unresolved V genes, and no reason is known for the rest. The V and J calls and the clone size are those of that table, but D and trimming were determined from the DNA. A total of 130,000 to 150,000 clones appear in this sample, around nine tenths of them only once. Jointly, the top ten make up over 2% of the sample.

The cysteine opens and the phenylalanine closes a CDR3 of 15 amino acids. Just CDR3 DNA is preserved here, 45 bases in frame from base 1. CDR1 is given as SGHAT and CDR2 as FQNNGV, both from the germline V gene. V trim: 3 bases; J trim: 5 bases; unmatched bases: 6. Sequencing input: peripheral blood. The sequence derives from a human donor in a cohort sampled during active COVID-19. Rearrangement joined TRBV11-2 to TRBJ2-1, and 8 junction bases match TRBD2. The CDR3 corresponds to CASSFTRGGNNEQFF. The DNA reads TGTGCCAGCAGCTTCACTCGGGGGGGTAACAATGAGCAGTTCTTC.